A selection of T cell receptor beta chains follows, all from one sample in a study of blood T cell repertoires in COVID-19. Profiled with immunoSEQ multiplex PCR; TCRdb holds only in-frame clones, not every one. In the table there are about 230,000 clones, approximately 90% of which are singletons. The sequencing input was PBMCs or T cells enriched from blood (not recorded which). The receptors were sampled from a woman aged 40 to 49 with acute COVID-19. The CDR3 runs from the conserved cysteine through the conserved F or W. Fields, in order: J gene, V gene, clone size, D gene, CDR3 protein, CDR3 DNA. D genes are given only for firm matches. Clone size is shown for a subset of rows, as once, few, many or a class of expanded clone.

TRBJ2-5,TRBV11-2,NA,NA,CASSSGSVGLQETQYF,TGTGCCAGCAGCTCCGGGTCCGTCGGGTTACAAGAGACCCAGTACTTC
TRBJ2-5,TRBV12-5,once,NA,CASGLKASSPNQETQYF,TGTGCTAGTGGTTTGAAGGCTAGCTCCCCTAACCAAGAGACCCAGTACTTC
TRBJ1-6,TRBV23-1,NA,NA,CASCKPNRAGNSPLHF,TGCGCCAGCTGCAAGCCCAACAGGGCAGGTAATTCACCCCTCCACTTT
TRBJ1-1,TRBV25-1,NA,TRBD1,CASRSTGRNTEAFF,TGTGCCAGCAGATCGACAGGGAGGAACACTGAAGCTTTCTTT
TRBJ1-5,TRBV18,NA,NA,CASSPIRGGNQPQHF,TGTGCCAGCTCACCGATCAGGGGTGGCAATCAGCCCCAGCATTTT
TRBJ2-2,TRBV5-1,NA,TRBD1,CASSKRTGGYGNTGELFF,TGCGCCAGCAGCAAGCGGACAGGGGGCTATGGGAACACCGGGGAGCTGTTTTTT
TRBJ1-4,TRBV5-4,NA,NA,CASSLDAQREKLFF,TGTGCCAGCAGCTTGGACGCTCAGCGGGAAAAACTGTTTTTT
TRBJ1-1,TRBV29-1,NA,TRBD1,CSVAQGDTEAFF,TGCAGCGTCGCCCAGGGGGACACTGAAGCTTTCTTT
TRBJ2-5,TRBV13,NA,TRBD1,CASSFLGTGKETQYF,TGTGCCAGCAGCTTCCTAGGGACAGGCAAAGAGACCCAGTACTTC
TRBJ2-2,TRBV7-2,NA,NA,CASSLVQAATGELFF,TGTGCCAGCAGCTTAGTTCAGGCAGCCACCGGGGAGCTGTTTTTT
TRBJ2-2,TRBV19,NA,NA,CASSIGGTGELFF,TGTGCCAGTAGTATCGGGGGCACCGGGGAGCTGTTTTTT
TRBJ2-7,TRBV25-1,few,TRBD2,CASSASGGAIHEQYF,TGTGCCAGCAGTGCAAGCGGGGGGGCCATCCACGAGCAGTACTTC
TRBJ2-3,TRBV5-1,NA,TRBD2,CASSLGLAGSTDTQYF,TGCGCCAGCAGCTTGGGTCTAGCGGGGTCCACAGATACGCAGTATTTT
TRBJ1-4,TRBV11-2,NA,NA,CASSLGGGTNEKLFF,TGTGCCAGCAGCTTAGGGGGGGGAACTAATGAAAAACTGTTTTTT
TRBJ1-5,TRBV7-8,once,NA,CASSLLAGVGDQPQHF,TGTGCCAGCAGCTTATTGGCAGGGGTGGGCGATCAGCCCCAGCATTTT
TRBJ1-1,TRBV29-1,NA,NA,CSVEDPGYPEAFF,TGCAGCGTTGAAGATCCGGGGTACCCTGAAGCTTTCTTT
TRBJ1-4,TRBV7-9,NA,NA,CASSLNGGAANEKLFF,TGTGCCAGCAGCTTAAACGGAGGGGCGGCTAATGAAAAACTGTTTTTT
TRBJ1-5,TRBV4-2,NA,NA,CASSQTSSAQPQHF,TGTGCCAGCAGCCAAACATCAAGCGCGCAGCCCCAGCATTTT
TRBJ2-1,TRBV11-2,NA,TRBD2,CASSIIPREDEQFF,TGTGCCAGCAGCATTATTCCTCGGGAGGATGAGCAGTTCTTC
TRBJ2-5,TRBV5-1,NA,NA,CASSLETASGETQYF,TGCGCCAGCAGCTTGGAGACGGCCTCAGGGGAGACCCAGTACTTC
TRBJ2-3,TRBV4-1,once,TRBD1,CASSQLGTASTDTQYF,TGCGCCAGCAGCCAGCTTGGGACAGCAAGCACAGATACGCAGTATTTT
TRBJ2-5,TRBV15,NA,NA,CATSGWRGGETQYF,TGTGCCACCAGCGGATGGAGGGGGGGGGAGACCCAGTACTTC
TRBJ2-7,TRBV7-9,NA,NA,CASSLLADSYEQYF,TGTGCCAGCAGCTTACTGGCAGACTCCTACGAGCAGTACTTC
TRBJ2-3,TRBV30,NA,NA,CAWSAGITDTQYF,TGTGCCTGGAGTGCGGGAATCACAGATACGCAGTATTTT
TRBJ1-1,TRBV9,NA,NA,CASSVAQNTEAFF,TGTGCCAGCAGCGTAGCCCAGAACACTGAAGCTTTCTTT
TRBJ2-5,TRBV5-4,NA,TRBD2,CASSGTSGGSLQETQYF,TGTGCCAGCAGCGGGACTAGCGGGGGGAGTTTACAAGAGACCCAGTACTTC
TRBJ2-3,TRBV30,NA,TRBD1,CAWSAGTGSWDTQYF,TGTGCCTGGAGTGCCGGGACAGGATCGTGGGATACGCAGTATTTT
TRBJ1-6,TRBV6-5,NA,TRBD1,CASRDRGGNSPLHF,TGTGCCAGCAGGGACAGGGGCGGGAATTCACCCCTCCACTTT
TRBJ2-3,TRBV10-3,NA,TRBD2,CAIRTTSGSLGDTQYF,TGTGCCATCAGGACGACTAGCGGGAGCTTGGGAGATACGCAGTATTTT
TRBJ1-4,TRBV12-3/TRBV12-4,NA,TRBD1,CASGTDRAEKLFF,TGTGCCAGCGGGACCGACAGGGCTGAAAAACTGTTTTTT
TRBJ2-7,TRBV5-4,once,TRBD1,CASSLVLGQGAHEQYF,TGTGCCAGCAGCTTGGTCCTTGGGCAGGGGGCCCACGAGCAGTACTTC
TRBJ2-1,TRBV5-4,NA,TRBD2,CASRPGSGSQSSYNEQFF,TGTGCCAGCAGGCCAGGCAGCGGGAGTCAGAGCTCCTACAATGAGCAGTTCTTC
TRBJ2-5,TRBV10-3,once,TRBD2,CAISESGGDQETQYF,TGTGCCATCAGTGAGTCGGGGGGGGATCAAGAGACCCAGTACTTC
TRBJ1-6,TRBV30,NA,TRBD1,CAWGGQRGNSPLHF,TGTGCCTGGGGGGGACAGCGTGGTAATTCACCCCTCCACTTT
TRBJ2-3,TRBV3-1/TRBV3-2,NA,NA,CASSQGGEDTQYF,TGTGCCAGCAGCCAAGGTGGGGAGGATACGCAGTATTTT
TRBJ1-1,TRBV2,NA,NA,CASTEGGVNTEAFF,TGTGCCAGCACCGAGGGAGGGGTGAACACTGAAGCTTTCTTT
TRBJ1-1,TRBV7-9,NA,TRBD1,CASSMFGQGDTEAFF,TGTGCCAGCAGCATGTTTGGCCAGGGGGACACTGAAGCTTTCTTT
TRBJ1-2,TRBV24-1,NA,TRBD1,CATSDIGTGNYGYTF,TGTGCCACCAGTGATATCGGGACAGGGAACTATGGCTACACCTTC
TRBJ2-1,TRBV7-8,once,NA,CASSSRTGGVMMDEQFF,TGTGCCAGCAGCTCCCGGACAGGCGGGGTAATGATGGATGAGCAGTTCTTC
TRBJ1-1,TRBV10-1,NA,NA,CAHRVENTEAFF,TGCGCCCACAGGGTGGAGAACACTGAAGCTTTCTTT
TRBJ1-2,TRBV5-1,NA,NA,CASRTDNNYGYTF,TGCGCCAGCAGAACCGACAATAACTATGGCTACACCTTC
TRBJ1-1,TRBV7-2,NA,NA,CASSLEIRGTEAFF,TGTGCCAGCAGCTTAGAGATAAGGGGGACTGAAGCTTTCTTT
TRBJ2-5,TRBV2,once,NA,CASSDVSLGETQYF,TGTGCCAGCAGTGATGTGAGCCTAGGAGAGACCCAGTACTTC
TRBJ1-5,TRBV12-3/TRBV12-4,NA,TRBD1,CASTLDRYQPQHF,TGTGCCAGCACCCTGGACAGGTATCAGCCCCAGCATTTT
TRBJ2-1,TRBV5-6,NA,NA,CASSWGRASSYNEQFF,TGTGCCAGCAGCTGGGGGCGGGCAAGCTCCTACAATGAGCAGTTCTTC
TRBJ1-6,TRBV5-4,NA,NA,CASSLAEQGQNSPLHF,TGTGCCAGCAGCTTGGCCGAGCAGGGGCAAAATTCACCCCTCCACTTT
TRBJ1-1,TRBV19,few,NA,CASSIPGHSTEAFF,TGTGCCAGTAGTATACCAGGGCACTCCACTGAAGCTTTCTTT
TRBJ1-6,TRBV7-8,NA,NA,CASSSTWTVVNSPLHF,TGTGCCAGCAGCTCAACCTGGACAGTAGTAAATTCACCCCTCCACTTT
TRBJ2-6,TRBV18,NA,TRBD1,CASSGTTGVSSGANVLTF,TGTGCCAGCTCAGGTACGACAGGGGTTTCCTCTGGGGCCAACGTCCTGACTTTC
TRBJ2-5,TRBV19,NA,NA,CASNSGPTETQYF,TGTGCCAGTAATTCGGGTCCGACGGAGACCCAGTACTTC
TRBJ2-1,TRBV24-1,NA,TRBD1,CATSEDRGQQFF,TGTGCCACCAGTGAGGACAGGGGTCAGCAGTTCTTC
TRBJ1-2,TRBV5-1,NA,TRBD1,CASSLSTGVNYGYTF,TGCGCCAGCAGCTTATCAACAGGGGTGAACTATGGCTACACCTTC
TRBJ2-1,TRBV11-2,NA,TRBD1,CASSELRDRGNEQFF,TGTGCCAGCAGCGAGCTAAGGGACAGGGGAAATGAGCAGTTCTTC